These T cell receptor beta chains were read from a single sample in a study of T-cell memory formation after mild COVID-19. A single record per CDR3 protein comes from TCRdb applying MiXCR to the 5' RACE reads. The data hold about 430,000 distinct CDR3 sequences, with approximately 25% observed a single time. Input material: PBMCs or a T cell subset sorted from them (not recorded which). The receptors were gathered from an adult woman who had mild COVID-19 (a few samples of this study predate the infection). Cell type and time point are not known. The CDR3 runs from the conserved cysteine through the conserved F or W. A D gene is named only where the DNA matches it firmly.

length	V	J	D	CDR3
14	TRBV12-3/TRBV12-4	TRBJ2-3	-	CASSLGTLSGTQYF
14	TRBV7-9	TRBJ1-1	TRBD1	CASSTGAPNTEAFF
16	TRBV6-6	TRBJ1-6	TRBD1	CASSPFDRGLNSPLHF
13	TRBV4-1	TRBJ2-3	TRBD1	CASSQGQGVVQYF
15	TRBV24-1	TRBJ2-1	TRBD1	CATSDGQGAGDEQFF
15	TRBV5-1	TRBJ2-5	TRBD2	CASSFSGGPQETQYF
12	TRBV18	TRBJ2-7	-	CASSPLRGEQYF
13	TRBV20-1	TRBJ1-3	-	CSARGIAGNTIYF
12	TRBV7-9	TRBJ2-4	-	CASSLDIGIQYF
13	TRBV27	TRBJ1-2	-	CASSPGTEYGYTF
20	TRBV5-1	TRBJ2-3	TRBD2	CASSSYGTSGRGPITDTQYF
16	TRBV5-1	TRBJ2-5	-	CASSSSGQPRGETQYF
16	TRBV10-3	TRBJ2-3	-	CAISEKSNTGADTQYF
14	TRBV12-3/TRBV12-4	TRBJ1-5	-	CASSFFRQAQPQHF
13	TRBV3-1	TRBJ2-5	-	CASSQGPSETQYF
16	TRBV5-1	TRBJ2-5	TRBD1	CASSLGDRGRGETQYF
14	TRBV9	TRBJ2-5	-	CASSGGGLQETQYF
13	TRBV7-8	TRBJ1-1	-	CASSLLGESGAFF
15	TRBV14	TRBJ1-2	-	CASSQASGINYGYTF
16	TRBV15	TRBJ1-1	-	CATSTDRDSGQTEAFF
16	TRBV9	TRBJ2-7	TRBD1	CASSGQGEGDSYEQYF
13	TRBV12-3/TRBV12-4	TRBJ2-6	-	CASISEGANVLTF
10	TRBV5-6	TRBJ2-7	-	CASGAYEQYF